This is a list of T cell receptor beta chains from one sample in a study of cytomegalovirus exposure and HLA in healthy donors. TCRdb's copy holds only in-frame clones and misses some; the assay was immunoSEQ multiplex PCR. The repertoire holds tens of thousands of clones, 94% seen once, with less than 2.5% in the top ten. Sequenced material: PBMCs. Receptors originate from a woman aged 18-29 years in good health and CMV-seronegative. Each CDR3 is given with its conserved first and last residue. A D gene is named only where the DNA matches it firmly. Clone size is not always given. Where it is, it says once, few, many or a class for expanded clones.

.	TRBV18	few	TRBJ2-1	TGTGCCAGCTCACCAAGACAGTCCAGCTCCTACAATGAGCAGTTCTTC	CASSPRQSSSYNEQFF
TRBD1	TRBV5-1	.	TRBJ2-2	TGCGCCAGCAGCCGCGACAGGGCCCGCACCGGGGAGCTGTTTTTT	CASSRDRARTGELFF
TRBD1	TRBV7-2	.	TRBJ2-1	TGTGCCAGCCAGACAGGGTTAAATCCAGCTGAGCAGTTCTTC	CASQTGLNPAEQFF
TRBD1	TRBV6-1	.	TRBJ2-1	TGTGCCAGCAGTGACGCCCCGGGACAGGGTCGGGATGAGCAGTTCTTC	CASSDAPGQGRDEQFF
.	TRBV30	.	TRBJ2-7	TGTGCCTGGAGAAGGGGGGGGTTAGAGCAGTACTTC	CAWRRGGLEQYF
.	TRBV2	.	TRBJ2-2	TGTGCCAGCCGACAGTGGGGCAACACCGGGGAGCTGTTTTTT	CASRQWGNTGELFF
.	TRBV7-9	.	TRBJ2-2	TGTGCCAGCAGCTTAGGTCCCAGGATGAACACCGGGGAGCTGTTTTTT	CASSLGPRMNTGELFF
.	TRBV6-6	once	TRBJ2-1	TGTGCCAGCAGTACTAGTCCCGAGGGTAATGAGCAGTTCTTC	CASSTSPEGNEQFF
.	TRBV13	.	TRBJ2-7	TGTGCCAGCAGCTTGCAGACATACGAGCAGTACTTC	CASSLQTYEQYF
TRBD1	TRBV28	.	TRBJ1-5	TGTGCCAGCAGTTTATACAGGGGATCTAGCAATCAGCCCCAGCATTTT	CASSLYRGSSNQPQHF
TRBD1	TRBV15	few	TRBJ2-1	TGTGCCACCAGCAGATCACCGGACAGGGGACCCTACAATGAGCAGTTCTTC	CATSRSPDRGPYNEQFF
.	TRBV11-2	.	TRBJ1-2	TGTGCCAGCAGCTTAGGACAGACCTATGGCTACACCTTC	CASSLGQTYGYTF
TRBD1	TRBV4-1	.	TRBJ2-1	TGCGCCAGCAGCCAGGACGGACAGGGGGTCAGCTCCTACAATGAGCAGTTCTTC	CASSQDGQGVSSYNEQFF
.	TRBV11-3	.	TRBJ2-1	TGTGCCAGCAGCACCCGGACACTTGGATCCTACAATGAGCAGTTCTTC	CASSTRTLGSYNEQFF
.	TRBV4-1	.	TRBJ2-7	TGCGCCAGCAGCCAAGTTGTTGCGGTCGAGCAGTACTTC	CASSQVVAVEQYF
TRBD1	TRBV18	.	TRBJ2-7	TGTGCCAGCTCACTTCTTCCGGGACAGGGGGACGGCGAGCAGTACTTC	CASSLLPGQGDGEQYF
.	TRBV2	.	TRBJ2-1	TGTGCCAGCGGGAGTCTGGAAACGGTATACAATGAGCAGTTCTTC	CASGSLETVYNEQFF
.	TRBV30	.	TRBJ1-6	TGTGCCTGGAGTGCGCATACAAATAATTCACCCCTCCACTTT	CAWSAHTNNSPLHF
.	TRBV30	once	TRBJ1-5	TGTGCCGCGAAACTGGGGGCCTTCCAGCCCCAGCATTTT	CAAKLGAFQPQHF
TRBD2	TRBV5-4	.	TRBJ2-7	TGTGCCAGCAGCTTGGGGCTAGCGGGGGGAGGATACGAGCAGTACTTC	CASSLGLAGGGYEQYF
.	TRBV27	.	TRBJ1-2	TGTGCCAGCAGTTTCGGGACTAACTATGGCTACACCTTC	CASSFGTNYGYTF
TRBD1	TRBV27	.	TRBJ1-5	TGTGCCAGCAGTTTGGAAACAGGGGGACAGCCCCAGCATTTT	CASSLETGGQPQHF
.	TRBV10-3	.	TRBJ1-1	TGTGCCATCAGTGACAGAGGACTCACAGGGAATGATGAAGCTTTCTTT	CAISDRGLTGNDEAFF
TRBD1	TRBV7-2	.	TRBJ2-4	TGTGCCAGCAGCTCCGGGACAGGGGGGGCCAAAAACATTCAGTACTTC	CASSSGTGGAKNIQYF
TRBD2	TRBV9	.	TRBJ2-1	TGTGCCAGCAGCGTAGGCGGGAGCATCGGGTACAATGAGCAGTTCTTC	CASSVGGSIGYNEQFF
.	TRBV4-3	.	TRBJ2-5	TGCGCCAGCAGCCAAGGAGTAGCCAAAGAGACCCAGTACTTC	CASSQGVAKETQYF